This T cell receptor (beta chain) was captured in a study of control samples from healthy donors and cancer patients. This table comes from immunoSEQ multiplex PCR, and its TCRdb copy is limited to in-frame clones, with some not included. The sample consists of tens of thousands of clones, approximately 88% of them appearing once. This clone was counted between two and nine times. This TCR came from a middle-aged man in good health. The sequencing sample was made of blood.

The CDR3 nucleotides are TGTGCCAGCAGTTACTCTGTGGGACATAATTCACCCCTCCACTTT. Protein: CASSYSVGHNSPLHF. The rearrangement uses TRBV6-6 and TRBJ1-6; D might be TRBD1 (5 bases). Per germline, CDR1 MNHNY and CDR2 SVGAGI (reference sequence). The CDR3 covers 15 residues. V lost 0 bases to trimming and J lost 5 bases, with 8 bases between them.